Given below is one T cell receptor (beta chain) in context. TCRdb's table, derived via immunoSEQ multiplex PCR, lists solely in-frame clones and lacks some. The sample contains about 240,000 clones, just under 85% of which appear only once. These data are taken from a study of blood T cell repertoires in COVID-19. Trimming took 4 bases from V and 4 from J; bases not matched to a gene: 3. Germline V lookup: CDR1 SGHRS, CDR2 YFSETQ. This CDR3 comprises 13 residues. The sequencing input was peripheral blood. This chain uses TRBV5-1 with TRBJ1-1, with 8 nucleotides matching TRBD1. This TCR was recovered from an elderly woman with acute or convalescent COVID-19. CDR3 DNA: TGCGCCAGCAGCCACACAGGGGGCACTGAAGCTTTCTTT. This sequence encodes CASSHTGGTEAFF.